The clone carrying this T cell receptor beta chain was observed a few times. Antigen unknown. The data belong to a study of cytomegalovirus exposure and HLA in healthy donors. Study-wide results and caveats: An analysis done earlier found most TCR beta V segments productive about 87% or about 30% of the time. Later genetic work tied a missense DCLRE1C variant to beta-chain V and J trimming.

With 6 bases removed from V and 11 bases from J, the gap between germline ends came to 14 bases. Germline V CDR1 and CDR2: MDHEN, SYDVKM. The CDR3 runs 13 residues. This PCR relied on a set of 60 Vbeta primers and 13 Jbeta primers. Clones were read by immunoSEQ multiplex PCR, and TCRdb kept only the in-frame ones, dropping some. The sample lists roughly 120,000 clones; 65% to 85% were seen once. Unrecorded immune exposures were likely, despite nominal health at sampling. The sample was PBMCs. The sequence was obtained from a man aged 50-60 years in good health and CMV-seronegative. This chain joins TRBV28 and TRBJ1-6; TRBD1 might be the D (6 bases). Here the CDR3 DNA reads TGTGCCAGCAGGGACAGCCTAATTCCACCCCTCCACTTT. Its protein is CASRDSLIPPLHF.